Presented here are 6 T cell receptor beta chains from one specimen sequenced in a study of CD8 T cells in Susac syndrome. Random hexamers were used to reverse transcribe the RNA input (roughly 0.5 to 1 ug). TCRdb fed the immunoSEQ multiplex PCR reads into MiXCR, producing one record per CDR3 protein. The table lists 200,000 or so distinct CDR3 sequences, 90% to 95% of them singletons. Specimen: CD8+ T cells from PBMCs. The receptors come from a human donor with multiple sclerosis.

The gene calls are TRBV13 and TRBJ2-2, with 11 nucleotides matching TRBD2. The CDR3 is 16 residues long. CDR1 is PRHDT and CDR2 is FYEKMQ in the germline V gene (reference sequence). The junction had 4 bases not matched to a gene; V was cut back by 1 base and J by 6 bases. As DNA, the CDR3 is TGTGCCAGCAGCTTAGCAACTAGCGGGAGTCCCGGGGAGCTGTTTTTT. Translated, it gives CASSLATSGSPGELFF.

This clonotype came up once. This chain connects TRBV27 to TRBJ2-3, with a possible D match to TRBD2 (5 bases). This CDR3 is built from 15 residues. V was clipped by 2 bases and J by 0 bases, with 9 bases between them. Germline lookup yields CDR1 MNHEY and CDR2 SMNVEV (reference sequence). This CDR3 is CASSLAGISTDTQYF. The CDR3 DNA reads as TGTGCCAGCAGTTTAGCCGGGATTAGCACAGATACGCAGTATTTT.

The chain uses TRBV7-2 and TRBJ1-1, with 7 bases identical to TRBD1. The germline CDR1 and CDR2 sequences are SGHTA and FQGNSA. This CDR3 is 13 amino acids long. V trimming: 1 base; J trimming: 7 bases; junction bases outside the gene matches: 3. CDR3 DNA: TGTGCCAGCAGCTTAGGGACAGGCATTGAAGCTTTCTTT. Residues: CASSLGTGIEAFF.

This clonotype was counted only a few times. The chain joins TRBV5-8 to TRBJ1-2; D is unclear. CDR3 length equals 14 residues. Trimming stripped 4 bases from V and 5 bases from J, with 15 bases between. Germline CDR1 SGHTS, CDR2 YDEGEE. The CDR3 sequence is CASSKEGPKYGYTF. CDR3 nucleotides: TGTGCCAGCAGCAAAGAAGGCCCCAAATATGGCTACACCTTC. The variable domain in full, with the rest retrieved from reference TRBV5-8 and TRBJ1-2, is EAGVTQSPTHLIKTRGQQATLRCSPISGHTSVYWYQQALGLGLQFLLWYDEGEERNRGNFPPRFSGRQFPNYSSELNVNALELEDSALYLCASSKEGPKYGYTFGSGTRLTVV.

The rearrangement joins TRBV9 to TRBJ2-7; TRBD1 agrees at 7 bases. Per germline, CDR1 SGDLS and CDR2 YYNGEE. With V trimmed by 0 bases and J by 3 bases, 0 bases remained unmatched. This CDR3 is built from 13 residues. The CDR3 DNA sequence: TGTGCCAGCAGCGTAGACAGGGGCTACGAGCAGTACTTC. This gives the protein CASSVDRGYEQYF.

The genes are TRBV30 and TRBJ2-1; 8 nucleotides agree with TRBD2. Losses at the gene ends were 4 bases for V and 3 bases for J; bases not matched to a gene: 5. CDR3 length equals 14 residues. Germline CDR1 is GTSNPN and CDR2 is SVGIG (reference sequence). In nucleotides, the CDR3 is TGTGCCTGGAACGTGGCGGGGGGCTACAATGAGCAGTTCTTC. Encoded protein: CAWNVAGGYNEQFF.